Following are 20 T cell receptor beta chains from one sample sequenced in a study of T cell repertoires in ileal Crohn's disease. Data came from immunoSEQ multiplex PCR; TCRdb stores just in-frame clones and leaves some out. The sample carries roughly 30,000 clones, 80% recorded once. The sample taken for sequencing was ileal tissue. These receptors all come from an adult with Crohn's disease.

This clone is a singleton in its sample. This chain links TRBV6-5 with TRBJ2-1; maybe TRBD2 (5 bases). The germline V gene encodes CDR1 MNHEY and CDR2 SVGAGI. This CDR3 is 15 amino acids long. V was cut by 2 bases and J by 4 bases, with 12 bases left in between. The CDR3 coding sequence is TGTGCCAGCAGTTACCAGAGGGTGGGATACAATGAGCAGTTCTTC. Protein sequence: CASSYQRVGYNEQFF.

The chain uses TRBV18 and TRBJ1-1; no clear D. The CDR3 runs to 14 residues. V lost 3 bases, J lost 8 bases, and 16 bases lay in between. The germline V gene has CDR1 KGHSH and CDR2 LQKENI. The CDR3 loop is CASSPPLPPREAFF. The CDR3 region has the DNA TGTGCCAGCTCACCCCCTTTGCCGCCTAGGGAAGCTTTCTTT. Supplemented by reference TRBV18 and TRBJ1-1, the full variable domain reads NAGVMQNPRHLVRRRGQEARLRCSPMKGHSHVYWYRQLPEEGLKFMVYLQKENIIDESGMPKERFSAEFPKEGPSILRIQQVVRGDSAAYFCASSPPLPPREAFFGQGTRLTVV.

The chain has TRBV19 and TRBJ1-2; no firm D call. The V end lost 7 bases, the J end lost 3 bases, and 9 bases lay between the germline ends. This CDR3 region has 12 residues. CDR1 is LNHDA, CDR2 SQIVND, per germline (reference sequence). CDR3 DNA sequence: TGTGCCAGTAAGGAGACGGACTATGGCTACACCTTC. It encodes CASKETDYGYTF.

CDR3 coding DNA: TGTGCCAGCAGCTTGACAGGGGGCACAGATACGCAGTATTTT. Amino acid sequence: CASSLTGGTDTQYF. The gene calls are TRBV6-6 and TRBJ2-3, with 8 positions matching TRBD1. The CDR3 has 14 residues. V was clipped by 6 bases and J by 1 base; unmatched bases: 3. Germline CDR1 reads MNHNY; CDR2 reads SVGAGI (reference sequence).

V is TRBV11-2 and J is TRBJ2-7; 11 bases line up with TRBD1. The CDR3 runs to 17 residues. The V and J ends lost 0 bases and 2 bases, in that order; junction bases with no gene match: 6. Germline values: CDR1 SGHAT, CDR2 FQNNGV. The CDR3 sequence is CASSLDRGTGGPYEQYF. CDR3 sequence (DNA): TGTGCCAGCAGCTTAGATCGGGGGACAGGGGGTCCCTACGAGCAGTACTTC.

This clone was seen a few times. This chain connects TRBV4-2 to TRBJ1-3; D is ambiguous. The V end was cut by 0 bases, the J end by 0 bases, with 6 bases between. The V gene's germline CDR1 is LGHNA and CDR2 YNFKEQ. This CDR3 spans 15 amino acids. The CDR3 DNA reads TGTGCCAGCAGCCAAGACCCAGTCTCTGGAAACACCATATATTTT. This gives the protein CASSQDPVSGNTIYF.

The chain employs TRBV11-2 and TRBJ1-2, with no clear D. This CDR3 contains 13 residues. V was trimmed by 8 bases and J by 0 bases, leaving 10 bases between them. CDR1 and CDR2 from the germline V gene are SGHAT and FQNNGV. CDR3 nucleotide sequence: TGTGCCAGCGCCACTCTAGCTAACTATGGCTACACCTTC. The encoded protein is CASATLANYGYTF.

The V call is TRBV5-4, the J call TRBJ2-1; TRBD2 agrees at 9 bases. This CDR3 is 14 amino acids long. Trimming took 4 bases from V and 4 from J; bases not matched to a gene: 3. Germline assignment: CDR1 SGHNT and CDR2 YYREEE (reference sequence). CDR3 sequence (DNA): TGTGCCAGCAGCCTAGCGGGACCGTACAATGAGCAGTTCTTC. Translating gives CASSLAGPYNEQFF. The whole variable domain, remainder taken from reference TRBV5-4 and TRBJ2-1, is ETGVTQSPTHLIKTRGQQVTLRCSSQSGHNTVSWYQQALGQGPQFIFQYYREEENGRGNFPPRFSGLQFPNYSSELNVNALELDDSALYLCASSLAGPYNEQFFGPGTRLTVL.

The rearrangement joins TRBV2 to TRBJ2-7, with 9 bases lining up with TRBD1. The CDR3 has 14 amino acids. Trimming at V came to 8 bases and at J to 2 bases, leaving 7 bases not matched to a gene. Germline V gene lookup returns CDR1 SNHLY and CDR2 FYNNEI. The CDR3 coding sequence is TGTGCCAGCGGGCGGGGACAGGGCCCCTACGAGCAGTACTTC. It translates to CASGRGQGPYEQYF.

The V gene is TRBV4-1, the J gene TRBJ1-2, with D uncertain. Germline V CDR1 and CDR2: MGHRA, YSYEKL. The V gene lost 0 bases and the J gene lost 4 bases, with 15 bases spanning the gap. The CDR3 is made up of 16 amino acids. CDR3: CASSQDRNRGIYGYTF. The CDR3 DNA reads TGCGCCAGCAGCCAAGATCGTAATCGAGGGATCTATGGCTACACCTTC.

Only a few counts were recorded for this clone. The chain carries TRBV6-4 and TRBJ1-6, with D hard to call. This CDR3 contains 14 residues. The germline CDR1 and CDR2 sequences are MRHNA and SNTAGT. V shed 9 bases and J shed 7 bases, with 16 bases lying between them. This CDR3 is CASRPQGGNSPLHF. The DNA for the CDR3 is TGTGCCAGTCGACCCCAAGGCGGGAATTCACCCCTCCACTTT.

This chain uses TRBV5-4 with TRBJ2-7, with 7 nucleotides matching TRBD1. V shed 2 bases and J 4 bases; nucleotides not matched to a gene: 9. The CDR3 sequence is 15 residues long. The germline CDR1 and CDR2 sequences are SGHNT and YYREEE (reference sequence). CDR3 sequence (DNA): TGTGCCAGCAGCTTAATCGGACAGGCCGGGTACGAGCAGTACTTC. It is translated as CASSLIGQAGYEQYF.

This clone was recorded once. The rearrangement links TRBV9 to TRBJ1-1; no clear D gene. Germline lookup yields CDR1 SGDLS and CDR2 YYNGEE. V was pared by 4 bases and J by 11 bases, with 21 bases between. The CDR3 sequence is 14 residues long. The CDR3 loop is CASSPWTNDLRAFF. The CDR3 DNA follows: TGTGCCAGCAGCCCCTGGACTAATGACCTTAGGGCTTTCTTT.

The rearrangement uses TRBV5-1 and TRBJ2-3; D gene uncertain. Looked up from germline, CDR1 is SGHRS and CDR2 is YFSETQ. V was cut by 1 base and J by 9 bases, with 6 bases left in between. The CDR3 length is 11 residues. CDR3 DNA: TGCGCCAGCAGCTTGACCCAGACGCAGTATTTT. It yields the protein CASSLTQTQYF.

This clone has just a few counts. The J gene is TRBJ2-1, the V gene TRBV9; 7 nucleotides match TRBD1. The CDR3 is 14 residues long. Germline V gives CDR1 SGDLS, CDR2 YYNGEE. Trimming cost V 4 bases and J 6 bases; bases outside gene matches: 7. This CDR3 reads CASSPPDRSNEQFF. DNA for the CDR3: TGTGCCAGCAGCCCACCGGACAGGAGCAATGAGCAGTTCTTC.

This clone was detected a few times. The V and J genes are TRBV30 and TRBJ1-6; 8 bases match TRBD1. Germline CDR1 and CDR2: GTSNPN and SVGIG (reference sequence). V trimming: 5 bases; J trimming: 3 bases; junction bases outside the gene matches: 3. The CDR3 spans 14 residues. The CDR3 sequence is CAWAGGYYNSPLHF. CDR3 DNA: TGTGCCTGGGCAGGGGGCTACTATAATTCACCCCTCCACTTT.

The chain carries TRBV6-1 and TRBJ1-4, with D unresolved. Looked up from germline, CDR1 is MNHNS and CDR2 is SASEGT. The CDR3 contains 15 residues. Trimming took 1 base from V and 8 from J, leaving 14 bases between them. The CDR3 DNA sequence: TGTGCCAGCAGTGAAGACTCGGGCGGGTGGGAAAAACTGTTTTTT. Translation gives CASSEDSGGWEKLFF.

CDR3 bases: TGTGCCAGTACCATCCTCTTCGGGGATGGCTACACCTTC. Protein product: CASTILFGDGYTF. V gene TRBV19 combines with J gene TRBJ1-2; D not certain. CDR3 length: 13 amino acids. V was shortened by 7 bases and J by 6 bases, with 15 bases between the two germline ends. CDR1 and CDR2 (germline): LNHDA, SQIVND (reference sequence).

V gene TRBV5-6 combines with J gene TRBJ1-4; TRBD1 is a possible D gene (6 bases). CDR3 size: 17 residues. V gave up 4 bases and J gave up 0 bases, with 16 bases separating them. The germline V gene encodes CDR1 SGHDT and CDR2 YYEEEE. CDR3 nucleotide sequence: TGTGCCAGCAGCCAACCGATGGACAGTGCAACTAATGAAAAACTGTTTTTT. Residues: CASSQPMDSATNEKLFF.

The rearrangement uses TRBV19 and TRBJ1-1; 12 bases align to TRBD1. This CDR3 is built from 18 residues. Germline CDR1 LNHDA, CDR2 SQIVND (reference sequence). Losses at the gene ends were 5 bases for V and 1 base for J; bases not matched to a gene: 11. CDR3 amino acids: CASSGRDRGRRGNTEAFF. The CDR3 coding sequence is TGTGCCAGTAGTGGACGGGACAGGGGGCGCCGGGGGAACACTGAAGCTTTCTTT.